This T cell receptor (beta chain) emerged from a study of CD8+ T cells in alopecia areata. Study background: Patients remained on tofacitinib for 6 to 18 months and then went 6 months without it. Treated patients' severity was scored by percentage of affected scalp area.

Study-level points and caveats: Normal skin's resident alphabeta T cells are also sequenced in scalp samples.

Regarding treatment: oral pan-JAK inhibitor, 5-10 mg twice daily. Only a few counts were recorded for this clone. The antigen is unknown. Isolated RNA was reverse transcribed into cDNA used as the sequencing template. Sequenced by immunoSEQ multiplex PCR; TCRdb stores in-frame clones only, minus some. The repertoire holds some 200,000 clones, with 58% as singletons. Trimming removed 3 bases at V and 0 bases at J, with 17 bases between. The V gene's germline CDR1 is SEHNR and CDR2 FQNEAQ (reference sequence). The CDR3 has 17 residues. This specimen was CD4+ T cells sorted from blood, taken at week 24, from a patient treated with tofacitinib. The V call is TRBV7-9, the J call TRBJ1-2; no definite D call. This sequence was found in a human donor with alopecia areata. The CDR3 region has the DNA TGTGCCAGCAGCTTCCCAACCGGAACTTTTACTAACTATGGCTACACCTTC. Encoded protein: CASSFPTGTFTNYGYTF.